This T cell receptor beta chain was retrieved from a study of blood T cell repertoires in COVID-19. The participants were between roughly 18 and 89 years old and came from 24 US areas. Cohort assignment relied on participant-reported clinical history. Resolution of symptoms, clearance, or two negative PCRs was present in recovered Cohort 3 donors. The table came from immunoSEQ multiplex PCR; TCRdb's copy has only in-frame clones and leaves some out. The table lists hundreds of thousands of clones, more than 85% of them singletons. V lost 1 base and J lost 8, with 17 bases in between. The CDR3 has 15 amino acids. Germline V gene lookup returns CDR1 MGHRA and CDR2 YSYEKL.

The sequence was collected from a woman aged 55-70 years who had recovered from COVID-19. Source material: PBMCs or T cells enriched from blood (not recorded which). The chain recombines TRBV4-1 with TRBJ1-2; a possible D gene is TRBD1 (6 bases). Written as DNA, the CDR3 is TGCGCCAGCAGCCAAGCTTTGGGGGCCCCCCTAGGCTACACCTTC. It specifies CASSQALGAPLGYTF.